This TCR beta chain was found in a study of T-cell memory formation after mild COVID-19. Study context: Most TCR clusters belonged to a single donor. Whole-study results and caveats: Some clones that responded were present in memory (sampled pre-infection), which suggests cross-reactive memory joined. The study found contracting CD4+ clones mainly in CM and EM and contracting CD8+ clones in EMRA. Day 15 to 85 contractors were CD4/CD8 balanced; later expanders leaned CD4+.

Germline V gene data show CDR1 as SGHDT and CDR2 as YYEEEE. The CDR3 consists of 16 residues. V shed 5 bases, J shed 4 bases, and the junction held 11 bases outside the gene matches. MiXCR was run by TCRdb on the 5' RACE reads, yielding one entry per CDR3 protein. The profile shows about 430,000 distinct CDR3 sequences, less than 25% of them singletons. The table lists this clonotype with a few counts. Its antigen is currently unknown. The clonotype originates from an adult woman who had mild COVID-19 (a few samples of this study predate the infection). Cell type and time point are not known. The chain carries TRBV5-6 and TRBJ2-3, with TRBD2 matching 9 bases. Material for sequencing was PBMCs or a T cell subset sorted from them (not recorded which). CDR3 region: CASSPGTSGHPDTQYF. The CDR3 DNA is TGTGCCAGCAGTCCGGGCACTAGCGGGCACCCAGATACGCAGTATTTT. Supplemented by reference TRBV5-6 and TRBJ2-3, the full variable domain reads DAGVTQSPTHLIKTRGQQVTLRCSPKSGHDTVSWYQQALGQGPQFIFQYYEEEERQRGNFPDRFSGHQFPNYSSELNVNALLLGDSALYLCASSPGTSGHPDTQYFGPGTRLTVL.